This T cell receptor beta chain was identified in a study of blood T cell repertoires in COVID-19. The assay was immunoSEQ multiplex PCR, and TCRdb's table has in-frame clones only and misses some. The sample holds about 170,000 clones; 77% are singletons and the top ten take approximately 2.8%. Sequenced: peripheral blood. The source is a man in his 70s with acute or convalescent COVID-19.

This chain's CDR3 is CASSPLAGEGETQYF. The CDR3 nucleotides read TGTGCCAGCAGCCCACTAGCGGGGGAAGGAGAGACCCAGTACTTC. The chain couples TRBV6-2 or TRBV6-3 to TRBJ2-5; 11 nucleotides align to TRBD2. The CDR3 runs to 15 residues. CDR1 is MNHEY and CDR2 is SVGEGT in the germline V gene. Germline trimming cut 6 bases from V and 4 bases from J; bases unmatched to any gene: 7.